This TCR beta chain is drawn from a study of blood T cell repertoires in COVID-19 (dated by TCRdb to 2018 to 2020). For the study in its entirety: Samples covering the acute and convalescent phases of COVID-19 were provided by collaborators in the United States, Italy and Spain. Where available, HLA class I and class II types were obtained from metadata supplied by the sample provider rather than from assay-based typing. A de-identified subject ID, COVID-19 status, age in years and sex were almost always included in the sample metadata. Deeply sampled blood TCRbeta repertoires from subjects exposed to, actively infected with, or recovered from COVID-19 were included in the dataset. Samples were obtained from the ongoing ImmuneRACE study (first 160 participants) and from some 1,300 subjects provided by 6 global collaborators. The material from the prospective study consisted of cDNA or gDNA derived from T cells, B-cell-depleted T cells, or PBMCs. A freely available public database, intended as a resource for researchers studying the immune response to SARS-CoV-2, is where the repertoires were released.

TCRbeta CDR3 regions were amplified from genomic DNA using the immunoSEQ Assay, a bias-controlled multiplex PCR. The paper's data handling went like this. Within the assay, amplification of reference gene primers was used to estimate how many nucleated cells each sample contained. To quantify the absolute abundance of each unique TCRbeta CDR3 rearrangement, sequence reads were collapsed and filtered. For each sample, productive Simpson clonality was calculated as the square root of Simpson's diversity index across productive rearrangements. As stored in TCRdb, this immuneACCESS dataset retains in-frame rearrangements with V and J assigned. A fraction of the clones does not appear; measured against another copy, unresolved V genes explain less than half of the discrepancy, and the remainder lacks a known reason. V, J and clone size were drawn from that table, and D and trimming were deduced from the DNA. The sample records over 75,000 clones, roughly 78% of which are singletons. The biggest ten clones account for about a tenth of the sample.

The germline V gene (reference sequence) specifies GTSNPN as CDR1 and SVGIG as CDR2. V gives up 2 bases and J gives up 1 base, and the segment between their germline ends measures 8 bases. The CDR3 runs 13 residues from the cysteine to the phenylalanine. Only CDR3 DNA remains: 39 bases, in frame from the first base. A remark on this clone: What this receptor recognizes is not known. Per-nucleotide qualities are absent, and no much larger clonotype sits a single base away.

Study-wide conclusions, independent of this receptor: Clinical and demographic metadata were provided uncurated, with the amount varying by source and participant.

Whole blood was collected in K2EDTA tubes by collaborating institutions according to the institutions' own protocols. For TCRbeta analysis, collaborators shipped samples as frozen whole blood, isolated PBMCs, or DNA extracted from either of those sample types. Sequencing used peripheral blood. The V and J segments used are TRBV30 and TRBJ1-1; confidence is insufficient to name the D gene. The TCR sequence derives from a woman between 65 and 79 years old with acute or convalescent COVID-19. The CDR3 protein: CAWSPHSNTEAFF. The DNA sequence is as follows: TGTGCCTGGAGTCCCCATTCGAACACTGAAGCTTTCTTT.